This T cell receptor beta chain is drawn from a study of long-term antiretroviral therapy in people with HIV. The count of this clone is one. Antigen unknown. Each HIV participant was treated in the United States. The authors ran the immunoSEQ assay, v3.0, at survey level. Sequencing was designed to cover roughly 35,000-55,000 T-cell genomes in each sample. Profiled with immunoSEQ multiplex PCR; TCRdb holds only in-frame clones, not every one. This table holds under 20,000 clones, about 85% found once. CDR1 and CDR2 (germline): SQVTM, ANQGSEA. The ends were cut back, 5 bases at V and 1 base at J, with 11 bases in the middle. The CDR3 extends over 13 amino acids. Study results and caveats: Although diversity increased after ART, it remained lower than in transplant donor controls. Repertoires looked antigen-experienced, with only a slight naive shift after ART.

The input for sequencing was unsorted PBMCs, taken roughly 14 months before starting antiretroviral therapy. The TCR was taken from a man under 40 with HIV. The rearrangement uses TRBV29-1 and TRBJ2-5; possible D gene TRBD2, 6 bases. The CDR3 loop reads CSVFGGVQETQYF. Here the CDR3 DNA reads TGCAGCGTTTTCGGAGGGGTCCAAGAGACCCAGTACTTC.